A single T cell receptor beta chain is shown here with its context. Its matching antigen is unknown. Some clones are missing from TCRdb's copy, which holds only in-frame ones; the method was immunoSEQ multiplex PCR. The sample holds about 49,000 clones; less than 90% are singletons and the top ten take about an eighth. The ends lost 1 base at V and 6 bases at J; junction bases unmatched: 12. In germline, CDR1 is GTSNPN, CDR2 SVGIG (reference sequence). The CDR3 loop spans 16 amino acids. None of the glioblastoma patients had an isocitrate dehydrogenase mutation. The data originate from a study of glioma-infiltrating T cells after dendritic cell vaccination. Study outcomes and limitations: The cohort had few patients with full blood and tumor sets.

V and J are TRBV30 and TRBJ2-7, with 10 bases fitting TRBD2. The starting material was blood, obtained before dendritic cell vaccination. The clonotype comes from a human donor with glioblastoma. This CDR3 reads CAWSAAGAGGALEQYF. CDR3 coding DNA: TGTGCCTGGAGTGCCGCCGGAGCGGGAGGGGCTCTCGAGCAGTACTTC.